This TCR beta chain was found in a study of early T cells in non-severe SARS-CoV-2 infection. The CDR3 extends over 14 amino acids. The ends were cut back, 5 bases at V and 5 bases at J, with 13 bases in the middle. Germline CDR1 is SNHLY and CDR2 is FYNNEI. MiXCR, run by TCRdb on the 5' RACE reads, gives a single entry per CDR3 protein. The sample lists tens of thousands of distinct CDR3 sequences, 15% occurring once. The sequence came from an adult who was a healthcare worker with PCR-confirmed SARS-CoV-2 infection or an uninfected control (not recorded which). The chain has TRBV2 and TRBJ1-5, with D possibly matching TRBD1 (6 bases). The sample consisted of whole blood. CDR3 protein: CASSFGGQYQPQHF. CDR3 DNA sequence: TGTGCCAGCAGTTTCGGGGGCCAGTATCAGCCCCAGCATTTT.